This T cell receptor beta chain was identified during a study of blood T cells in healthy people across ages. Roughly 10 milliliters of peripheral blood were drawn from each donor. CDR3 length: 17 amino acids. It was with a sample-barcoded 5' primer and a J-beta primer mix that a second PCR of roughly 7 to 12 cycles was run. TCRdb analysed the 5' RACE reads with MiXCR anew, one entry per CDR3 protein. The data show hundreds of thousands of distinct CDR3 sequences, approximately 53% seen once. The chain is built from TRBV21-1 and TRBJ2-4. The J call is doubtful: the DNA matches TRBJ2-7 better. TRBV21-1 is a documented pseudogene. Sample: blood. This TCR came from a man aged 35 to 55 in good health. CDR3 DNA sequence: TGTGCCAGCAGCCCCGATGATCCCAAGTTCAGGCACTACGAGCAGTACTTC. It yields the protein CASSPDDPKFRHYEQYF.